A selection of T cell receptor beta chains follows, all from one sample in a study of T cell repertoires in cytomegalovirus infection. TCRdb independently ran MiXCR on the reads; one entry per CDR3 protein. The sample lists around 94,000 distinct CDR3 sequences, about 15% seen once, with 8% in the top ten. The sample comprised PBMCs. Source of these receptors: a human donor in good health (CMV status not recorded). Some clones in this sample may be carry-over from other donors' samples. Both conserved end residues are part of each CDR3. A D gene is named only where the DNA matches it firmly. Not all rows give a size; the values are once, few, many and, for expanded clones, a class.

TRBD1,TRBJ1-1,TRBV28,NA,TGTGCCAGCAGTCGACAGGGATTCTTGAACACTGAAGCTTTCTTT,CASSRQGFLNTEAFF
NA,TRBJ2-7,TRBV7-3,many,TGTGCCAGCAGCTTAGGGACCCAAAGCTCCTACGAGCAGTACTTC,CASSLGTQSSYEQYF
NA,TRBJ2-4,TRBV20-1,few,TGCAGTGCCCTCCGGCCGGGCGGCGAAAACATTCAGTACTTC,CSALRPGGENIQYF
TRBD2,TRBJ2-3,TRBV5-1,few,TGCGCCAGCAGCCCGACTAGCGGCACAGATACGCAGTATTTT,CASSPTSGTDTQYF
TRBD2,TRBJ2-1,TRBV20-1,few,TGCAGTGCTAGAGTTGCAAGCGGGGGGTCAACATACAATGAGCAGTTCTTC,CSARVASGGSTYNEQFF
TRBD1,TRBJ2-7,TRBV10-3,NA,TGTGCCATCAGTGGGGGACAGGGGAGCGCCTACGAGCAGTACTTC,CAISGGQGSAYEQYF
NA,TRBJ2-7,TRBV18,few,TGTGCCAGCTCACGGGCAGGCTCCTACGAGCAGTACTTC,CASSRAGSYEQYF
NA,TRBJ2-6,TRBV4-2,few,TGTGCCAGCAGCCGAGACAAGATAAGGGAGGACTTCTCTGGGGCCAACGTCCTGACTTTC,CASSRDKIREDFSGANVLTF
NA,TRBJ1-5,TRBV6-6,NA,TGTGCCAGCAGTTACTCGAGCTGGGGCGCAGAGCCCCAGCATTTT,CASSYSSWGAEPQHF
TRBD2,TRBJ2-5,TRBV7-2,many,TGTGCCAGCAGCTTAGTCAATGAGCGGGGGGGCCAAGAGACCCAGTACTTC,CASSLVNERGGQETQYF
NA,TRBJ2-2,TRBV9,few,TGTGCCAGCAGCCCCCGGAGAGGCGGGGAGCTGTTTTTT,CASSPRRGGELFF
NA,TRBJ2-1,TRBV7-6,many,TGTGCCAGCAGCGCACTCGTGGGGAATGAGCAGTTCTTC,CASSALVGNEQFF
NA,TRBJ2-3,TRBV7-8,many,TGTGCCAGCGGGCAATCGGTGGCCACAGATACGCAGTATTTT,CASGQSVATDTQYF
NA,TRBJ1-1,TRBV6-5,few,TGTGCCAGCAGTTACTCGATAGGCTTGTCGTCAGCTTTCTTT,CASSYSIGLSSAFF
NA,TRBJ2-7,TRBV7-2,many,TGTGCCAGCAGCCGGGACTCGGCAAGGACCGCGATTTCGGAGCAGTACTTC,CASSRDSARTAISEQYF
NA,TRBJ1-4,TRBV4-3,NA,TGCGCCAGCAGCCAAGATGTGTTTGAAAAACTGTTTTTT,CASSQDVFEKLFF